The entry that follows covers one T cell receptor beta chain sequence. The J segment lost 2 bases and the V segment lost 2 bases, leaving 8 bases of the junction unmatched. CDR3 length: 17 residues. The germline V gene encodes CDR1 LGHNA and CDR2 YSLEER. This sample is drawn from a study of beta chain features in type 1 diabetes. All of the isolated RNA was reverse transcribed, so expressed TCRB transcripts were sequenced. Profiling relied on immunoSEQ multiplex PCR, and the TCRdb table lists in-frame clones only, not all of them. The data hold roughly 130,000 clones, with about a tenth observed a single time.

The source is a man between 18 and 35 years old in good health. The sample consisted of central memory CD4+ T cells from blood. The genes are TRBV4-3 and TRBJ1-3; TRBD1 matches at 8 bases. CDR3 residues: CASSQSPAGGPGNTIYF. The CDR3 nucleotides read TGCGCCAGCAGCCAATCCCCGGCAGGGGGCCCTGGAAACACCATATATTTT.